A selection of T cell receptor beta chains follows, all from one sample in a study of PD-L1 blockade in urothelial cancer. Clones were sequenced by immunoSEQ multiplex PCR, and TCRdb holds only the in-frame ones, with some missing. Among about 74,000 clones listed, less than 90% were seen once. The sample in question was PBMCs, obtained around atezolizumab (anti-PD-L1) treatment. These receptors all stem from a man in his 70s with urothelial cancer. Each CDR3 is given with its conserved first and last residue.

v_gene,len,CDR3aa
TRBV28,17,CASSFPTGDTSNQPQHF
TRBV11-2,14,CASSLTRSTDTQYF
TRBV7-2,16,CASSLGLLAGGNEQFF
TRBV29-1,12,CSVEVGQGTQYF
TRBV5-1,15,CASSSGRGVTDTQYF
TRBV14,11,CASSHTYEQYF
TRBV27,17,CASSLHRQGVIRYEQYF
TRBV11-2,12,CASSSTAYGYTF
TRBV25-1,14,CASSGGLGANVLTF
TRBV29-1,13,CSAGGDSYNEQFF
TRBV21-1,18,CASSKSFRTGSMNTEAFF
TRBV15,20,CATSRDRGGRLVSSYNEQFF
TRBV5-8,15,CASRRGTGLNYGYTF
TRBV27,14,CASSLRSLAGEAFF
TRBV9,16,CASSVDPTGGLNEQYF
TRBV15,20,CATSRVEAGGPTLAKNIQYF
TRBV5-4,13,CASGRDRSYEQYF
TRBV7-9,14,CASSLITGGTEAFF
TRBV7-9,13,CASSPYSTGELFF
TRBV5-1,14,CASSHPGGQNIQYF
TRBV29-1,16,CSVPGTSGASYNEQFF
TRBV19,13,CASSIGLAGEEYF
TRBV5-1,15,CASSWEGLHYNEQFF
TRBV6-6,15,CASSFGQVLTGELFF
TRBV6-1,17,CASSVSGLAGASYEQYF
TRBV11-2,14,CASSPGGVGEKLFF
TRBV4-1,19,CASSQVNSLLTNTNREQYF
TRBV6-5,14,CASSYTGSPYEQYF
TRBV28,15,CASGFHRGRLTEAFF
TRBV10-1,14,CASSRLGSYNEQFF
TRBV5-1,13,CASSLVGDGEQYF
TRBV19,14,CASSLAQGTYEQYF
TRBV7-2,17,CASSPEATGGRNSPLHF
TRBV30,16,CAWSQGGTGRYNEQFF
TRBV6-1,18,CASSEVGRGTFGNQPQHF
TRBV19,14,CARTQAGVVQPQHF
TRBV10-3,15,CAISVGTGLAGELFF
TRBV5-1,17,CASSSEPGKGSNQPQHF
TRBV28,14,CASQSGGSNQPQHF
TRBV29-1,14,CSVADRLSNQPQHF
TRBV15,15,CATSTGRGRGETQYF
TRBV5-1,14,CASRGTEYSYEQYF
TRBV28,17,CASRASLGGQGAWEQYF
TRBV7-6,15,CASSFSAGQYNEQFF
TRBV21-1,16,CASSKGSRGPSYEQYF
TRBV4-2,18,CASSQDGFQNRATDTQYF
TRBV5-5,13,CASSPDSVQPQHF
TRBV28,15,CASSFGGLLGQPQHF
TRBV28,15,CASSPNERSTYEQFF
TRBV28,15,CASSLIRAGTGELFF
TRBV10-3,15,CAISESVSGEETQYF
TRBV6-1,13,CASSEARQYGYTF
TRBV5-1,15,CASRKSRGPQETQYF